These 14 T cell receptor beta chains were sequenced from one sample in a study of tumour-infiltrating T cells in Burkitt lymphoma. Some clones are missing from TCRdb's copy, which holds only in-frame ones; the method was immunoSEQ multiplex PCR. The data hold around 46,000 clones, with roughly 30% observed a single time. Material: tumor tissue. The origin of the receptors is a human donor with Burkitt lymphoma.

This clone turned up a few times. V gene TRBV4-3 combines with J gene TRBJ1-1; D gene uncertain. CDR1 and CDR2 (germline): LGHNA, YSLEER. V lost 2 bases and J 8 bases, leaving 12 bases between the germline ends. This CDR3 spans 13 amino acids. In DNA, the CDR3 is TGCGCCAGCAGCCAACAATGGACTGAAGAAGCTTTCTTT. This codes for CASSQQWTEEAFF.

The chain combines TRBV12-5 with TRBJ2-1; 7 nucleotides agree with TRBD1. V shed 6 bases, J shed 1 base, and the junction held 3 bases outside the gene matches. This CDR3 spans 14 amino acids. Germline V CDR1 and CDR2: LGHNT, FRNRAP. The CDR3 loop is CASGPGGSYNEQFF. The CDR3 DNA is TGTGCTAGTGGCCCAGGGGGTTCCTACAATGAGCAGTTCTTC.

This clone has a handful of counts. The chain couples TRBV7-9 to TRBJ1-4, with D unresolved. Trimming left V 3 bases short and J 7 bases short, with 9 bases between. The germline V gene encodes CDR1 SEHNR and CDR2 FQNEAQ (reference sequence). The CDR3 has 13 residues. The CDR3 DNA sequence: TGTGCCAGCAGCTTCCGGGAAACTGAAAAACTGTTTTTT. Protein product: CASSFRETEKLFF.

The chain uses TRBV6-6 and TRBJ1-2; D may be TRBD1 (6 bases). Trimming shortened V by 8 bases and J by 5 bases, and 18 bases separated the two germline ends. CDR1 is MNHNY and CDR2 is SVGAGI in the germline V gene (reference sequence). The CDR3 runs to 14 residues. In DNA, the CDR3 is TGTGCCAGCCGGGAGGACAGCCTAGTGTATGGCTACACCTTC. It is translated as CASREDSLVYGYTF.

This chain joins TRBV5-1 and TRBJ1-1; D might be TRBD1 (6 bases). The CDR3 spans 14 residues. V dropped 4 bases and J dropped 4 bases, with 14 bases sitting between them. The germline V gene encodes CDR1 SGHRS and CDR2 YFSETQ. CDR3 amino acids: CASSRRDTSTEAFF. For the CDR3, the DNA is TGCGCCAGCAGCAGGAGGGACACCTCCACTGAAGCTTTCTTT.

This clone has more than one count but fewer than ten. The rearrangement links TRBV4-3 to TRBJ1-2; D remains ambiguous. This CDR3 has 15 amino acids. The V end lost 0 bases, the J end lost 6 bases, and 14 bases lay between the germline ends. Germline loops: CDR1 LGHNA, CDR2 YSLEER. The CDR3 sequence: CASSQERANWDGYTF. CDR3 DNA sequence: TGCGCCAGCAGCCAAGAGAGGGCAAACTGGGATGGCTACACCTTC.

This clone has only one observation. This chain connects TRBV10-3 to TRBJ1-3, with D perhaps TRBD1 (5 bases). CDR1 is ENHRY and CDR2 is SYGVKD in the germline V gene. Trimming shortened V by 2 bases and J by 1 base, and 15 bases separated the two germline ends. This CDR3 spans 17 amino acids. CDR3 residues: CAISETPTWGSGNTIYF. The CDR3 region has the DNA TGTGCCATCAGTGAGACCCCCACGTGGGGGTCTGGAAACACCATATATTTT.

The chain employs TRBV10-3 and TRBJ2-7; maybe TRBD1 (7 bases). The CDR3 has 15 residues. The germline V gene encodes CDR1 ENHRY and CDR2 SYGVKD. V lost 4 bases and J lost 1, with 14 bases in between. The CDR3 reads CAISAPQGGSYEQYF. CDR3 bases: TGTGCCATCAGTGCTCCGCAGGGGGGATCCTACGAGCAGTACTTC.

The genes are TRBV5-6 and TRBJ2-2, with D tentatively TRBD2 (5 bases). In germline, CDR1 is SGHDT, CDR2 YYEEEE. The CDR3 contains 17 residues. V shed 0 bases and J shed 0 bases, with 12 bases lying between them. As DNA, the CDR3 is TGTGCCAGCAGCTTGGATCGCGTCGGGGCGAACACCGGGGAGCTGTTTTTT. This sequence encodes CASSLDRVGANTGELFF.

There are a few counts of this clone. The chain has TRBV2 and TRBJ2-7, with 11 bases aligning to TRBD1. This CDR3 is built from 12 residues. The germline CDR1 and CDR2 sequences are SNHLY and FYNNEI. With 11 bases clipped from V and 4 bases from J, the junction kept 4 bases outside the gene matches. CDR3 sequence (DNA): TGTGCCGATGGGACAGGGGGTTACGAGCAGTACTTC. This sequence encodes CADGTGGYEQYF.

This clone was observed a few times. The chain carries TRBV7-9 and TRBJ2-3, with D uncertain. The V gene lost 5 bases and the J gene lost 1 base, with 10 bases spanning the gap. CDR1 and CDR2 from the germline V gene are SEHNR and FQNEAQ (reference sequence). The CDR3 sequence is 14 residues long. CDR3 coding DNA: TGTGCCAGCAGCCACGGTGGTGGCACAGATACGCAGTATTTT. Protein: CASSHGGGTDTQYF.

In its sample, this clone was seen a few times. The V call is TRBV5-6, the J call TRBJ1-3; D gene uncertain. The ends were cut back, 0 bases at V and 2 bases at J, with 6 bases in the middle. The CDR3 extends over 14 amino acids. CDR1 SGHDT and CDR2 YYEEEE come from the germline V gene. The CDR3 here is CASSLGRPGNTIYF. The CDR3 DNA follows: TGTGCCAGCAGCTTGGGCAGGCCTGGAAACACCATATATTTT.

The chain uses TRBV7-2 and TRBJ2-7; 7 bases map to TRBD2. Per germline, CDR1 SGHTA and CDR2 FQGNSA. The junction had 16 bases not matched to a gene; V was cut back by 5 bases and J by 6 bases. The CDR3 has 16 residues. The CDR3 sequence: CASSVRSGGGVSEQYF. CDR3 DNA sequence: TGTGCCAGCAGCGTCCGTTCGGGGGGTGGTGTCAGCGAGCAGTACTTC.

The CDR3 coding sequence is TGTGCCAGCAGCGTAGGACCCCTCTCTAGCACAGATACGCAGTATTTT. Protein product: CASSVGPLSSTDTQYF. The rearrangement uses TRBV7-3 and TRBJ2-3; the D is unclear. Germline values: CDR1 SGHTA, CDR2 FQGTGA. Trimming pared 5 bases from V and 0 bases from J, leaving 15 bases between. The length of the CDR3 is 16 residues.